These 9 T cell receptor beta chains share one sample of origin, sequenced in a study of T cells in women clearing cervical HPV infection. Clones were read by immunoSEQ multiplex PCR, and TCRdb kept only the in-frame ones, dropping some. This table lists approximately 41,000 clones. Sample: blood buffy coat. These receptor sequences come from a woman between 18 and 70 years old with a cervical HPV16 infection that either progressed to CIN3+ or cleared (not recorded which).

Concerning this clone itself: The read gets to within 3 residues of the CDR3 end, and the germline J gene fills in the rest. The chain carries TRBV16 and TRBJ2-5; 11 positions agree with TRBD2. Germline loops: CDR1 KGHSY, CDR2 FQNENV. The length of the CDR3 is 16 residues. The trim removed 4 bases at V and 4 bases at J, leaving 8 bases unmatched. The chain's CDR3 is CASSLTRLAGRETQYF. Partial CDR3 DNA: TGTGCCAGCAGCCTTACCCGACTAGCGGGACGAGAGACC.

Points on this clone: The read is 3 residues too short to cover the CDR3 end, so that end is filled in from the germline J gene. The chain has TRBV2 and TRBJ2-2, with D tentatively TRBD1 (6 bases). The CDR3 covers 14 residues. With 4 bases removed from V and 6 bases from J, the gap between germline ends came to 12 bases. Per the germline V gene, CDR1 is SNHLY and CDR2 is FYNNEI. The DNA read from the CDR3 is TGTGCCAGCAGTGCGACAGGCTCTGCCGGGGAG. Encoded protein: CASSATGSAGE. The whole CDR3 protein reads CASSATGSAGELFF.

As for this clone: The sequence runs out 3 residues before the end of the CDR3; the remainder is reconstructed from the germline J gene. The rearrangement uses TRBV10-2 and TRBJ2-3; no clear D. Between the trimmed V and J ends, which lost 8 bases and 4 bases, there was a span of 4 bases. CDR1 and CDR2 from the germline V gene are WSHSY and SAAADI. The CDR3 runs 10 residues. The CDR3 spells CASGSDTQYF. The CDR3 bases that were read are TGCGCCAGCGGCTCAGATACG.

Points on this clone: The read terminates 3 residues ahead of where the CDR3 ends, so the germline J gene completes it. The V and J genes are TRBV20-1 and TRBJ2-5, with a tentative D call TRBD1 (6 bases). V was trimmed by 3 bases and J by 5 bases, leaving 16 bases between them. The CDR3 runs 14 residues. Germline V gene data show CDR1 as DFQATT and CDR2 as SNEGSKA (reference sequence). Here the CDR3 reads CSARSGTFGETQYF. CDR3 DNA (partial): TGCAGTGCTAGGTCCGGGACATTCGGGGAGACC.

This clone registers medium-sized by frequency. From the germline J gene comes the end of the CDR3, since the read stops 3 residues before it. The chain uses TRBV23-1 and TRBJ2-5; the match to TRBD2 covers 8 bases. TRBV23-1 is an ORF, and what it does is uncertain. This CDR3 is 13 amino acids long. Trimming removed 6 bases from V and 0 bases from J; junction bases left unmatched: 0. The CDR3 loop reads CASRGLDQETQYF. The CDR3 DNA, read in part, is TGCGCCAGCAGGGGACTAGACCAAGAGACC.

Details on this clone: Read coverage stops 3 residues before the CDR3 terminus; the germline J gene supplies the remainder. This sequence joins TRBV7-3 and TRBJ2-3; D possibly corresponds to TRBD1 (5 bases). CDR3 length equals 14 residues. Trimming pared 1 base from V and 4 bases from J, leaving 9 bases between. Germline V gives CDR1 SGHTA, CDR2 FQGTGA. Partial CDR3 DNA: TGTGCCAGCAGCTTAAATCAGGGCTCAGATACG. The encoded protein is CASSLNQGSDT. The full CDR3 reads CASSLNQGSDTQYF.

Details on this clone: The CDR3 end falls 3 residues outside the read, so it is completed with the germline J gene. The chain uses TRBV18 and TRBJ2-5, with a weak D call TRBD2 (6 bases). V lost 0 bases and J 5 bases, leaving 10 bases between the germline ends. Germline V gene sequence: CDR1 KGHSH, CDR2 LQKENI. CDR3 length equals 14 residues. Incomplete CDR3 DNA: TGTGCCAGCTCACCACCGGGGGGTACGGAGACC. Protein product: CASSPPGGTET. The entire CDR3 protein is CASSPPGGTETQYF. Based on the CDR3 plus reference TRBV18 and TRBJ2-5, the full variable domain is NAGVMQNPRHLVRRRGQEARLRCSPMKGHSHVYWYRQLPEEGLKFMVYLQKENIIDESGMPKERFSAEFPKEGPSILRIQQVVRGDSAAYFCASSPPGGTETQYFGPGTRLLVL.

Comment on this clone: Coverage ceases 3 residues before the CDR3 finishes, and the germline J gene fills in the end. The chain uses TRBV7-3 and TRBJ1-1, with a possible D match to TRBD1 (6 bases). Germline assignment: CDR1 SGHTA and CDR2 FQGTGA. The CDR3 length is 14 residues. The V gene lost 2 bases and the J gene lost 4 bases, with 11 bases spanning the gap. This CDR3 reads CASSLVTGSTEAFF. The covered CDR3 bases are TGTGCCAGCAGCTTAGTTACAGGGAGCACTGAA. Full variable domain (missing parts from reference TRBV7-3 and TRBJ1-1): GAGVSQTPSNKVTEKGKYVELRCDPISGHTALYWYRQSLGQGPEFLIYFQGTGAADDSGLPNDRFFAVRPEGSVSTLKIQRTERGDSAVYLCASSLVTGSTEAFFGQGTRLTVV.

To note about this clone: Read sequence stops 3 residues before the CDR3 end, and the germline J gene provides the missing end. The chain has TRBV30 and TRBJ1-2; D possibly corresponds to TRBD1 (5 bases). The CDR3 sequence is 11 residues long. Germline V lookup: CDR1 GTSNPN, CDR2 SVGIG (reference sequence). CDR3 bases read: TGTGCCTGGAGTGTAGGGGCCCAC. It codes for CAWSVGAH. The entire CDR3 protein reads CAWSVGAHYTF. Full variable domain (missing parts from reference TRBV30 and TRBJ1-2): SQTIHQWPATLVQPVGSPLSLECTVEGTSNPNLYWYRQAAGRGLQLLFYSVGIGQISSEVPQNLSASRPQDRQFILSSKKLLLSDSGFYLCAWSVGAHYTFGSGTRLTVV.